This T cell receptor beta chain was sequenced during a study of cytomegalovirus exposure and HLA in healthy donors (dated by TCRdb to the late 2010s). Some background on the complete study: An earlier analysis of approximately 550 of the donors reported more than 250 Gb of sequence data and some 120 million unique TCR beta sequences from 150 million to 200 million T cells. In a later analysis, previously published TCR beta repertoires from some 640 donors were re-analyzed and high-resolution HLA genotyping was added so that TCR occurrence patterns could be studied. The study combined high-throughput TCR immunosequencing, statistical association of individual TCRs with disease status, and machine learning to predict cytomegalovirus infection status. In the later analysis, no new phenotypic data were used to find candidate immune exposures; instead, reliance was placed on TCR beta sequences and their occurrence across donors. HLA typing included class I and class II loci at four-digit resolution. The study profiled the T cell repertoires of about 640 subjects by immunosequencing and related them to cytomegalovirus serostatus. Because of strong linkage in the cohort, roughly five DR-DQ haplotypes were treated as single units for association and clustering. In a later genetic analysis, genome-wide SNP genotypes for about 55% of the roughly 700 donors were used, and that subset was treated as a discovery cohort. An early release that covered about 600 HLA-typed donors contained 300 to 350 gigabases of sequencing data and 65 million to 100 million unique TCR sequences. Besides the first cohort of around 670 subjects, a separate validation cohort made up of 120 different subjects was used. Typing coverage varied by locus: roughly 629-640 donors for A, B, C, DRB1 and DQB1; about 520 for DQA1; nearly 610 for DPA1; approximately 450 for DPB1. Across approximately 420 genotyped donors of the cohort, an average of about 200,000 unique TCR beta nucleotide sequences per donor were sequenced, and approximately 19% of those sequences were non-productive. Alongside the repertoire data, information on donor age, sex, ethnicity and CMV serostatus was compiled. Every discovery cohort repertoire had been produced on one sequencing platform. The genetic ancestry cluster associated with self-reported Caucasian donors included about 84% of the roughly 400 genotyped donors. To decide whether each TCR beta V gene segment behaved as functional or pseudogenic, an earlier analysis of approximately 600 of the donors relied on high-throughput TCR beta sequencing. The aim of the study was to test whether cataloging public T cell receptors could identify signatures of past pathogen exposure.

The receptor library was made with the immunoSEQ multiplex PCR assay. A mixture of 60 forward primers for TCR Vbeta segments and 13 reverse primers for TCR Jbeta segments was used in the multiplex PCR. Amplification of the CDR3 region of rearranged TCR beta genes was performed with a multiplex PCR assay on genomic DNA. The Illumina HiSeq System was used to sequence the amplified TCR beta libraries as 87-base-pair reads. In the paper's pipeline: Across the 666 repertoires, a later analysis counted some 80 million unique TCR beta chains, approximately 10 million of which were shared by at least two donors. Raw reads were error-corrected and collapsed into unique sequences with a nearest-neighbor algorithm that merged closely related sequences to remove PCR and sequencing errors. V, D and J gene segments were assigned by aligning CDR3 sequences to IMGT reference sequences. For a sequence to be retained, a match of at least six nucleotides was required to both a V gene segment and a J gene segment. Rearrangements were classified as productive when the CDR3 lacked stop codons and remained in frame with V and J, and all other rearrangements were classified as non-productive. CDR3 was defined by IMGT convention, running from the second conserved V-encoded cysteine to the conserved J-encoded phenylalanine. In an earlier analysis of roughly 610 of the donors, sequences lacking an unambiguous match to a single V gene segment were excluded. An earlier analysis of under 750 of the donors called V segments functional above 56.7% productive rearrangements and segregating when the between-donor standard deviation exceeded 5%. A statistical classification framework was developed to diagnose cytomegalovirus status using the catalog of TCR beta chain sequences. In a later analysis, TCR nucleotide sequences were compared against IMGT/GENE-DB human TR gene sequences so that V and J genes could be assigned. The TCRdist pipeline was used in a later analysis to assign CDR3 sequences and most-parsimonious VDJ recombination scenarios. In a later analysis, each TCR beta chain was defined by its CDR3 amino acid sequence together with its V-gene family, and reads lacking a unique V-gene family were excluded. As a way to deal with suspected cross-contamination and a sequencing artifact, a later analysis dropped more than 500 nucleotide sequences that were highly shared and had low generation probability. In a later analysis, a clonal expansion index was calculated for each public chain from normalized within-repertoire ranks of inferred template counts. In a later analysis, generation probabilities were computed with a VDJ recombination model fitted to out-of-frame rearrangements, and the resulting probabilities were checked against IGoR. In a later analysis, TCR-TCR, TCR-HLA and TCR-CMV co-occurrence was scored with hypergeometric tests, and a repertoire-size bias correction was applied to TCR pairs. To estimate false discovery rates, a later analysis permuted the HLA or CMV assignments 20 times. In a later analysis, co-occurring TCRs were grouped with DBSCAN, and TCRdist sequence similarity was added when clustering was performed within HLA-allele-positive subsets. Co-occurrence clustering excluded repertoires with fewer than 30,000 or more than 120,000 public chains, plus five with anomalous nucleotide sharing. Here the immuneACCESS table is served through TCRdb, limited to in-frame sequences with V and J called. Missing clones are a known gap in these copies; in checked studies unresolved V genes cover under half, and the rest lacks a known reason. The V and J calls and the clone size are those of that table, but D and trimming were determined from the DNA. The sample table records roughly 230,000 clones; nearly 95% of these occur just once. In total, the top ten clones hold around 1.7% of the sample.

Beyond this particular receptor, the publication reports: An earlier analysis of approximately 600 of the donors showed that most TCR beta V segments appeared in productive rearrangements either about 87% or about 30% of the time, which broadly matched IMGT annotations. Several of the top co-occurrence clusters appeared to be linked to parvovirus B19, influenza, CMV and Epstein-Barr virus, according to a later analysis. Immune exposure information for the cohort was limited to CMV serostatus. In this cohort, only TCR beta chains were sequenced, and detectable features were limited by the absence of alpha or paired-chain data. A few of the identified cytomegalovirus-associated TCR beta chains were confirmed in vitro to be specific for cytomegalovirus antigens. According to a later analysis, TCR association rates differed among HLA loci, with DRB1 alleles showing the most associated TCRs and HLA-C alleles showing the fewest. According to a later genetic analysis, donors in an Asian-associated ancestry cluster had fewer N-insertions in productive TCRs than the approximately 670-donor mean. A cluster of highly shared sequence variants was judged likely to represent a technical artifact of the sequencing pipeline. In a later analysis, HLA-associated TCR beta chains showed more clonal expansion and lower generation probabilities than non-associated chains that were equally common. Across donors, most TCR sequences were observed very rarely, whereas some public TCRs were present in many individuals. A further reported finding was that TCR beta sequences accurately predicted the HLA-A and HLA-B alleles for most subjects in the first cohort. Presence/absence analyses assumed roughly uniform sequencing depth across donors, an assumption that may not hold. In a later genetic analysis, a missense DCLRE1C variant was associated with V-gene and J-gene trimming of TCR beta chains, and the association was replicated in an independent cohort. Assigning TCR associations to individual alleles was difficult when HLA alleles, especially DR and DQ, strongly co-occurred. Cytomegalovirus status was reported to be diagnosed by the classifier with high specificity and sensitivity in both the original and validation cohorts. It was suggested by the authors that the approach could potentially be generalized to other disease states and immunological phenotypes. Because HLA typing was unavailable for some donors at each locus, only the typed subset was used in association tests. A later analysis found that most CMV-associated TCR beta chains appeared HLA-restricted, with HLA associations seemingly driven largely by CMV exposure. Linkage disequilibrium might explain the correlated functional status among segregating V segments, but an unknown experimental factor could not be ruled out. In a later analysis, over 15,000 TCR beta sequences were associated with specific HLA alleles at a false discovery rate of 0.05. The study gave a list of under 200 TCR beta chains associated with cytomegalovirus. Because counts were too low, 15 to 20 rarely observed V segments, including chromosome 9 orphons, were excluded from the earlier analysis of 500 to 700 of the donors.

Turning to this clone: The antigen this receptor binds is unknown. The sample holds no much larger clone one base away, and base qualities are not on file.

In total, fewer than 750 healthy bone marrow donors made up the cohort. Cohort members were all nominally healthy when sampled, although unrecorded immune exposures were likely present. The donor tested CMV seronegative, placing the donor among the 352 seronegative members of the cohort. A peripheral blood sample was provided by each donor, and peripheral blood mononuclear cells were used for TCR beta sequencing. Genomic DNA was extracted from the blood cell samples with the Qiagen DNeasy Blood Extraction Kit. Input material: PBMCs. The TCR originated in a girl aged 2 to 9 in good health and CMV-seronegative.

In nucleotides, the sequence is TGTGCCAGCAGTTTATTTCAGGGTGGGAGCAATCAGCCCCAGCATTTT. It translates as CASSLFQGGSNQPQHF. Recombination linked TRBV27 to TRBJ1-5; perhaps TRBD1 is the D gene, with 5 bases matching. CDR1 and CDR2, looked up from the germline V gene (reference sequence), are MNHEY and SMNVEV. The CDR3, from cysteine to phenylalanine, totals 16 residues. Only the CDR3 DNA is retained, 48 bases long and in frame from the first base. V loses 1 base, J loses 1 base, and the germline ends lie 11 bases apart.